Listed here are 17 T cell receptor beta chains from one sample, sequenced in a study of blood T cell repertoires in COVID-19. Only in-frame clones appear in the TCRdb table, and some are missing; sequencing was by immunoSEQ multiplex PCR. The sample has around 300,000 clones, around four fifths seen once. The source material was peripheral blood. The origin of the receptors is a woman aged 45 to 65 with active or convalescent COVID-19.

In its sample, this clone was seen many times. The chain uses TRBV15 and TRBJ1-6; D perhaps matches TRBD1 (5 bases). V lost 3 bases and J lost 5, with 11 bases in between. CDR1 and CDR2 from the germline V gene are LNHNV and YYDKDF (reference sequence). The CDR3 has 15 amino acids. CDR3 protein: CATSSFRVNNSPLHF. The CDR3 nucleotides are TGTGCCACCAGCAGTTTCAGGGTCAATAATTCACCCCTCCACTTT.

This clone was seen once. This rearrangement joins TRBV30 to TRBJ2-7; 10 bases align to TRBD2. Germline lookup yields CDR1 GTSNPN and CDR2 SVGIG (reference sequence). V shed 7 bases, J shed 5 bases, and the junction held 11 bases outside the gene matches. This CDR3 contains 14 residues. The CDR3 bases are TGTGCCTTTACCCTAGCGGGAGTACGGAACGAGCAGTACTTC. This codes for CAFTLAGVRNEQYF.

The rearrangement joins TRBV7-9 to TRBJ2-7; possible D gene TRBD1, 6 bases. CDR3 length: 15 amino acids. From germline, CDR1 is SEHNR and CDR2 FQNEAQ (reference sequence). The V and J ends lost 4 bases and 0 bases respectively, with 13 bases between them. The CDR3 region is CASSSQGFFSYEQYF. The CDR3 DNA follows: TGTGCCAGCAGCTCACAGGGATTTTTCTCCTACGAGCAGTACTTC.

The chain couples TRBV7-9 to TRBJ2-7; TRBD2 agrees at 9 bases. CDR1 and CDR2 from the germline V gene are SEHNR and FQNEAQ (reference sequence). The CDR3 length is 16 residues. The ends lost 5 bases at V and 4 bases at J; junction bases unmatched: 12. The CDR3: CASSPLTSGARYEQYF. The CDR3, as DNA: TGTGCCAGCAGCCCACTGACTAGCGGTGCGCGGTACGAGCAGTACTTC.

Written as DNA, the CDR3 is TGTGCCAGCTCGATAGACAGGGGAGGACGGTCACCCCTCCACTTT. Translated, it gives CASSIDRGGRSPLHF. The chain has TRBV18 and TRBJ1-6; the match to TRBD1 covers 8 bases. Looked up from germline, CDR1 is KGHSH and CDR2 is LQKENI. Unmatched junction bases numbered 11, after V lost 6 bases and J lost 10 bases. There are 15 residues in the CDR3.

This CDR3 reads CASSLVPGKTDTQYF. The CDR3 DNA sequence: TGCGCCAGCAGCTTGGTTCCAGGGAAGACAGATACGCAGTATTTT. J is TRBJ2-3 and V is TRBV5-1; perhaps TRBD1 as D (5 bases). The V gene's germline CDR1 is SGHRS and CDR2 YFSETQ. The CDR3 length is 15 residues. V was trimmed by 0 bases and J by 3 bases, leaving 11 bases between them.

The chain joins TRBV2 to TRBJ1-4, with 8 bases lining up with TRBD1. The CDR3 runs to 13 residues. Per germline, CDR1 SNHLY and CDR2 FYNNEI. The trim removed 8 bases at V and 5 bases at J, leaving 4 bases unmatched. CDR3 sequence reads: CASGDRSNEKLFF. The CDR3 DNA reads TGTGCCAGCGGGGACAGGAGCAATGAAAAACTGTTTTTT.

V and J are TRBV28 and TRBJ2-5, with 9 bases aligning to TRBD1. The CDR3 is 15 residues long. Looked up from germline, CDR1 is MDHEN and CDR2 is SYDVKM. Trimming removed 5 bases from V and 2 bases from J; junction bases left unmatched: 6. The CDR3, as DNA: TGTGCCAGCAGTATTGGGACAGGGAGTCAAGAGACCCAGTACTTC. It yields the protein CASSIGTGSQETQYF.

CDR3 sequence reads: CASSQFLGQRTHEQYF. The CDR3 nucleotides are TGTGCCAGCAGCCAATTCCTCGGACAGAGAACCCACGAGCAGTACTTC. The chain couples TRBV14 to TRBJ2-7, with D possibly matching TRBD1 (6 bases). The CDR3 length is 16 residues. V gave up 2 bases and J gave up 5 bases, with 19 bases separating them. Germline CDR1 is SGHDN and CDR2 is FVKESK.

The genes are TRBV27 and TRBJ2-7; D is perhaps TRBD2 (6 bases). CDR1 and CDR2 (germline): MNHEY, SMNVEV (reference sequence). The CDR3 covers 13 residues. V lost 9 bases, J lost 7 bases, and 19 bases lay in between. This CDR3 reads CASSDVLGGEQYF. The CDR3 bases are TGTGCCAGTTCGGATGTACTCGGAGGGGAGCAGTACTTC.

The genes are TRBV19 and TRBJ1-2; no firm D call. CDR3 length: 15 amino acids. The V end lost 0 bases, the J end lost 4 bases, and 12 bases lay between the germline ends. CDR1 is LNHDA, CDR2 SQIVND, per germline (reference sequence). CDR3 nucleotide sequence: TGTGCCAGTAGTATAGATAGCGCCAGTTCCTATGGCTACACCTTC. This encodes CASSIDSASSYGYTF.

This sequence joins TRBV3-1 (or the pseudogene TRBV3-2) and TRBJ2-7; TRBD1 might be the D (6 bases). Between the trimmed V and J ends, which lost 5 bases and 3 bases, there was a span of 11 bases. Germline CDR1 reads LGHDT; CDR2 reads YNNKEL (reference sequence). The CDR3 has 13 residues. The CDR3, as DNA: TGTGCCAGCAGCTACACAGGGTACTACGAGCAGTACTTC. Translation gives CASSYTGYYEQYF.

V and J are TRBV27 and TRBJ2-1; D is possibly TRBD2 (5 bases). Trimming left V 1 base short and J 6 bases short, with 16 bases between. Per germline, CDR1 MNHEY and CDR2 SMNVEV (reference sequence). This CDR3 is 16 amino acids long. The DNA of the CDR3 is TGTGCCAGCAGTTTATTAGCGATCGCAACTATCAATGAGCAGTTCTTC. Translating it yields CASSLLAIATINEQFF.

The chain recombines TRBV6-5 with TRBJ1-1; D might be TRBD1 (5 bases). CDR1 MNHEY and CDR2 SVGAGI come from the germline V gene. This CDR3 is built from 14 residues. Trimming shortened V by 6 bases and J by 4 bases, and 15 bases separated the two germline ends. The CDR3 here is CASREGRGSTEAFF. The CDR3 DNA follows: TGTGCCAGCAGGGAGGGAAGGGGTTCCACTGAAGCTTTCTTT.

This chain connects TRBV2 to TRBJ2-6; 9 bases line up with TRBD1. Trimming removed 7 bases from V and 0 bases from J; junction bases left unmatched: 7. In germline, CDR1 is SNHLY, CDR2 FYNNEI. CDR3 length equals 17 residues. The chain's CDR3 is CASTRDRVYSGANVLTF. CDR3 coding DNA: TGTGCCAGCACCCGGGACAGGGTGTACTCTGGGGCCAACGTCCTGACTTTC.

This clone was picked up one time. This sequence joins TRBV3-1 (or the pseudogene TRBV3-2) and TRBJ1-6; a possible D gene is TRBD1 (5 bases). V was pared by 8 bases and J by 16 bases, with 24 bases between. In germline, CDR1 is LGHDT, CDR2 YNNKEL (reference sequence). This CDR3 has 14 residues. The CDR3 sequence is CASATRAGGRMLHF. DNA of the CDR3: TGTGCCAGCGCGACAAGAGCCGGGGGAAGAATGCTCCACTTT.

The rearrangement uses TRBV9 and TRBJ2-2, with D uncertain. Germline lookup yields CDR1 SGDLS and CDR2 YYNGEE. CDR3 length: 16 amino acids. V lost 0 bases and J lost 0, with 9 bases in between. CDR3 sequence reads: CASSVGWATNTGELFF. The CDR3 nucleotides are TGTGCCAGCAGCGTAGGGTGGGCTACGAACACCGGGGAGCTGTTTTTT.